This T cell receptor (beta chain) was documented in a study of blood T cell repertoires in COVID-19. CDR1 and CDR2 from the germline V gene are SGHRS and YFSETQ. This CDR3 has 13 residues. With V trimmed by 5 bases and J by 5 bases, 3 bases remained unmatched. Using immunoSEQ multiplex PCR, the repertoire was profiled, and TCRdb retains in-frame clones only, with some absent. The table has some 340,000 clones, 90% to 95% seen once. Study members were between roughly 18 and 100 years old and lived in approximately 25 US regions. This chain joins TRBV5-1 and TRBJ2-5; TRBD2 aligns across 10 bases. What was sequenced was PBMCs or T cells enriched from blood (not recorded which). The TCR sequence derives from a young woman who had been exposed to COVID-19. The CDR3 bases are TGCGCCAGCAGTAGGGGACTAGCGGAGACCCAGTACTTC. Protein product: CASSRGLAETQYF.